The 30 T cell receptor beta chains below all came from one sample that was sequenced in a study of radiotherapy plus CTLA-4 blockade in lung cancer. The protocol was immunoSEQ multiplex PCR, while the TCRdb copy is restricted to in-frame clones and leaves out a portion. The table lists approximately 34,000 clones, roughly 71% of them singletons. This sample comprised peripheral blood, obtained from a patient treated with radiotherapy plus ipilimumab. These receptor sequences come from a human donor with non-small cell lung cancer who had stable disease on radiotherapy plus ipilimumab.

This sequence joins TRBV19 and TRBJ2-4, with 10 bases fitting TRBD1. With 8 bases clipped from V and 0 bases from J, the junction kept 13 bases outside the gene matches. The CDR3 spans 18 residues. Germline V gives CDR1 LNHDA, CDR2 SQIVND (reference sequence). CDR3 nucleotide sequence: TGTGCCAGTGGGCCGGGACAGGGGTTCAATCTAGCCAAAAACATTCAGTACTTC. It specifies CASGPGQGFNLAKNIQYF.

This chain links TRBV7-9 with TRBJ1-2; D is unresolved. V was trimmed by 4 bases and J by 8 bases, leaving 14 bases between them. CDR1 is SEHNR, CDR2 FQNEAQ, per germline (reference sequence). The CDR3 spans 13 residues. CDR3 amino acids: CASSYLVIEGYTF. The CDR3 DNA reads as TGTGCCAGCAGCTACCTGGTAATTGAGGGCTACACCTTC.

This chain joins TRBV7-9 and TRBJ2-2; tentatively, D is TRBD1 or TRBD2 (6 bases each). CDR3 length equals 16 residues. In germline, CDR1 is SEHNR, CDR2 FQNEAQ (reference sequence). V shed 5 bases and J shed 2 bases, with 15 bases lying between them. DNA of the CDR3: TGTGCCAGCAGCCCAAGGGGGACTTCCAACACCGGGGAGCTGTTTTTT. It is translated as CASSPRGTSNTGELFF.

The gene calls are TRBV7-8 and TRBJ1-5, with D possibly matching TRBD1 (6 bases). Trimming shortened V by 1 base and J by 2 bases, and 9 bases separated the two germline ends. CDR3 length equals 15 residues. Germline V gene data show CDR1 as SGHVS and CDR2 as FQNEAQ. The CDR3 coding sequence is TGTGCCAGCAGCTTAGGGGACAACCGCAATCAGCCCCAGCATTTT. This encodes CASSLGDNRNQPQHF.

This clone was detected a few times. The V and J genes are TRBV7-9 and TRBJ1-5; TRBD1 might be the D (5 bases). This CDR3 region has 14 residues. V dropped 5 bases and J dropped 6 bases, with 14 bases sitting between them. Per the germline V gene, CDR1 is SEHNR and CDR2 is FQNEAQ (reference sequence). CDR3 sequence (DNA): TGTGCCAGCAGCATAGGCCAGGGTGGTCAGCCCCAGCATTTT. Protein sequence: CASSIGQGGQPQHF.

This clone was seen just once. This chain connects TRBV9 to TRBJ1-2; perhaps TRBD1 as D (6 bases). Germline CDR1 and CDR2: SGDLS and YYNGEE. V lost 3 bases and J lost 12, with 15 bases in between. CDR3 length: 12 residues. The CDR3 sequence is CASSEGGLGHTF. The CDR3, as DNA: TGTGCCAGCAGCGAGGGGGGGTTGGGACACACCTTC.

The chain is built from TRBV27 and TRBJ2-5, with 9 bases identical to TRBD1. There are 16 residues in the CDR3. Germline V gene lookup returns CDR1 MNHEY and CDR2 SMNVEV (reference sequence). V was pared by 4 bases and J by 5 bases, with 11 bases of the junction left unmatched. The CDR3 sequence is CASSSWGNRGQETQYF. In DNA form, the CDR3 reads TGTGCCAGCAGTTCGTGGGGGAACAGGGGGCAGGAGACCCAGTACTTC.

This clone was counted between two and nine times. This chain links TRBV5-4 with TRBJ1-1, with unresolved D. The CDR3 sequence is 15 residues long. The V end lost 2 bases, the J end lost 3 bases, and 14 bases lay between the germline ends. Germline CDR1 reads SGHNT; CDR2 reads YYREEE (reference sequence). CDR3 sequence (DNA): TGTGCCAGCAGCTTAGCCTCGCGCCGGGACACTGAAGCTTTCTTT. Translation gives CASSLASRRDTEAFF.

This clone came up a few times. The chain combines TRBV6-6 with TRBJ2-2, with a weak D call TRBD1 (6 bases). The CDR3 is 15 residues long. Trimming cost V 6 bases and J 1 base, with 12 bases left between them. Germline CDR1 and CDR2: MNHNY and SVGAGI (reference sequence). In DNA form, the CDR3 reads TGTGCCAGCAGGGGAACGGGACAGAACACCGGGGAGCTGTTTTTT. It yields the protein CASRGTGQNTGELFF.

The chain uses TRBV4-1 and TRBJ2-7; possible D gene TRBD2, 5 bases. V was cut by 4 bases and J by 2 bases, with 9 bases left in between. From germline, CDR1 is MGHRA and CDR2 YSYEKL. The CDR3 consists of 13 residues. CDR3 coding DNA: TGCGCCAGCAGCCCGGGGTTGACCTACGAGCAGTACTTC. Its protein product is CASSPGLTYEQYF.

This chain uses TRBV2 with TRBJ2-7, with 8 bases aligning to TRBD1. Germline V CDR1 and CDR2: SNHLY, FYNNEI. The CDR3 covers 15 residues. V shed 5 bases, J shed 1 base, and the junction held 7 bases outside the gene matches. CDR3 protein: CASSTPGQASYEQYF. As DNA, the CDR3 is TGTGCCAGCAGTACCCCGGGACAGGCGTCCTACGAGCAGTACTTC.

This clone has just one count. J is TRBJ2-5 and V is TRBV7-6; unclear D gene. The ends were cut back, 0 bases at V and 4 bases at J, with 6 bases in the middle. This CDR3 has 13 residues. Germline-derived CDR1 and CDR2 are SGHVS and FNYEAQ. In nucleotides, the CDR3 is TGTGCCAGCAGCTTAGCGGTTTCAGAGACCCAGTACTTC. It yields the protein CASSLAVSETQYF.

The J gene is TRBJ2-5, the V gene TRBV5-4, with D perhaps matching TRBD1 or TRBD2 (6 bases each). Trimming left V 5 bases short and J 2 bases short, with 19 bases between. Per germline, CDR1 SGHNT and CDR2 YYREEE (reference sequence). The CDR3 is 16 residues long. Here the CDR3 reads CASSFVMGAGQETQYF. CDR3 DNA sequence: TGTGCCAGCAGTTTTGTCATGGGGGCGGGACAAGAGACCCAGTACTTC.

The chain recombines TRBV15 with TRBJ2-1; D is ambiguous. The CDR3 totals 17 residues. V lost 1 base to trimming and J lost 5 bases, with 18 bases between them. CDR1 and CDR2 from the germline V gene are LNHNV and YYDKDF (reference sequence). CDR3 sequence: CATSRGERVIRDNEQFF. CDR3 DNA sequence: TGTGCCACCAGCAGAGGGGAACGCGTAATTAGGGACAATGAGCAGTTCTTC.

The chain has TRBV11-1 and TRBJ2-4; no clear D gene. V gave up 1 base and J gave up 5 bases, with 15 bases separating them. Germline V gene data show CDR1 as SGHAT and CDR2 as FQDESV (reference sequence). The CDR3 runs 16 residues. CDR3 region: CASSLEGGTPENIQYF. The DNA for the CDR3 is TGTGCCAGCAGCTTAGAAGGTGGAACTCCAGAAAACATTCAGTACTTC. The variable domain in full, completed from reference TRBV11-1 and TRBJ2-4, reads EAEVAQSPRYKITEKSQAVAFWCDPISGHATLYWYRQILGQGPELLVQFQDESVVDDSQLPKDRFSAERLKGVDSTLKIQPAELGDSAMYLCASSLEGGTPENIQYFGAGTRLSVL.

This clone was recorded a few times. This chain joins TRBV19 and TRBJ1-2, with unresolved D. CDR3 length equals 11 residues. Trimming pared 6 bases from V and 8 bases from J, leaving 10 bases between. Germline CDR1 LNHDA, CDR2 SQIVND (reference sequence). This CDR3 is CASSSESGYTF. The DNA for the CDR3 is TGTGCCAGTAGCTCGGAGTCGGGCTACACCTTC.

The chain joins TRBV29-1 to TRBJ2-3; perhaps TRBD2 as D (6 bases). The V and J ends lost 0 bases and 3 bases respectively, with 16 bases between them. Germline loops: CDR1 SQVTM, CDR2 ANQGSEA. This CDR3 spans 16 amino acids. The CDR3 region is CSVEDGAVRGTDTQYF. In DNA form, the CDR3 reads TGCAGCGTTGAAGATGGGGCGGTTCGGGGGACAGATACGCAGTATTTT.

This chain connects TRBV2 to TRBJ2-7; D remains ambiguous. Germline values: CDR1 SNHLY, CDR2 FYNNEI. V was shortened by 0 bases and J by 3 bases, with 15 bases between the two germline ends. This CDR3 region has 16 residues. This chain's CDR3 is CASSEALSGPYYEQYF. Here the CDR3 DNA reads TGTGCCAGCAGTGAAGCGCTTTCCGGGCCTTACTACGAGCAGTACTTC.

The CDR3 protein is CASSIEWQASRNEQFF. CDR3 DNA: TGTGCCAGTAGTATTGAGTGGCAGGCTAGCCGGAATGAGCAGTTCTTC. The chain links TRBV19 to TRBJ2-1; the D gene is possibly TRBD2 (5 bases). Germline V gene data show CDR1 as LNHDA and CDR2 as SQIVND (reference sequence). CDR3 length: 16 residues. Trimming pared 3 bases from V and 7 bases from J, leaving 19 bases between. The full variable domain, completed using reference TRBV19 and TRBJ2-1, is DGGITQSPKYLFRKEGQNVTLSCEQNLNHDAMYWYRQDPGQGLRLIYYSQIVNDFQKGDIAEGYSVSREKKESFPLTVTSAQKNPTAFYLCASSIEWQASRNEQFFGPGTRLTVL.

The CDR3 loop reads CASSPYRGKNEQYF. The CDR3 DNA follows: TGTGCCAGCAGCCCCTACAGGGGGAAAAACGAGCAGTACTTC. The chain is built from TRBV9 and TRBJ2-7; 8 bases are a match to TRBD1. Germline assignment: CDR1 SGDLS and CDR2 YYNGEE. CDR3 length equals 14 residues. With V trimmed by 4 bases and J by 5 bases, 8 bases remained unmatched.

The rearrangement joins TRBV21-1 to TRBJ1-1; the D segment call TRBD1 is taken from the table without a DNA check. TRBV21-1 is termed a pseudogene. The CDR3 contains 18 residues. The CDR3 sequence: CASSKNSGRTGMNTEAFF. The CDR3 DNA follows: TGTGCCAGCAGCAAAAATTCCGGACGAACAGGGATGAACACTGAAGCTTTCTTT.

DNA for the CDR3: TGTGCCTGGAGTGTGGGAGCGGGTACGCAGTATTTT. Residues: CAWSVGAGTQYF. The genes are TRBV30 and TRBJ2-3; a possible D gene is TRBD2 (6 bases). Per the germline V gene, CDR1 is GTSNPN and CDR2 is SVGIG (reference sequence). CDR3 size: 12 residues. V dropped 0 bases and J dropped 8 bases, with 9 bases sitting between them.

The V call is TRBV5-6, the J call TRBJ2-1; perhaps TRBD2 as D (5 bases). The CDR3 is 17 amino acids. The ends were cut back, 0 bases at V and 12 bases at J, with 25 bases in the middle. Germline V gives CDR1 SGHDT, CDR2 YYEEEE. The DNA of the CDR3 is TGTGCCAGCAGCTTGGGAACGGGAAGATTTTACAATGAGTGGCAGTTCTTC. Its protein product is CASSLGTGRFYNEWQFF.

A single count supports this clone. This rearrangement joins TRBV6-1 to TRBJ2-5, with D perhaps TRBD1 or TRBD2 (5 bases each). V gave up 4 bases and J gave up 5 bases, with 14 bases separating them. This CDR3 is built from 14 residues. Germline V lookup: CDR1 MNHNS, CDR2 SASEGT. The CDR3: CASSVQGRGETQYF. The CDR3 DNA reads TGTGCCAGCAGTGTTCAGGGACGAGGGGAGACCCAGTACTTC.

This chain joins TRBV2 and TRBJ2-7; 7 bases agree with TRBD1. Losses at the gene ends were 4 bases for V and 0 bases for J; bases not matched to a gene: 3. Germline assignment: CDR1 SNHLY and CDR2 FYNNEI. The CDR3 runs to 14 residues. Here the CDR3 reads CASSVQGTSYEQYF. CDR3 bases: TGTGCCAGCAGTGTACAGGGGACCTCCTACGAGCAGTACTTC. Supplemented by reference TRBV2 and TRBJ2-7, the full variable domain reads EPEVTQTPSHQVTQMGQEVILRCVPISNHLYFYWYRQILGQKVEFLVSFYNNEISEKSEIFDDQFSVERPDGSNFTLKIRSTKLEDSAMYFCASSVQGTSYEQYFGPGTRLTVT.

The table lists this clone with a count of one. The chain combines TRBV27 with TRBJ2-3, with 11 nucleotides matching TRBD2. The CDR3 covers 16 residues. The V and J ends lost 5 bases and 5 bases, in that order; junction bases with no gene match: 9. Germline-derived CDR1 and CDR2 are MNHEY and SMNVEV (reference sequence). The CDR3 nucleotides are TGTGCCAGCAGTCCATATAGCGGGAGGGCCCTAGATACGCAGTATTTT. Translating gives CASSPYSGRALDTQYF.

This chain uses TRBV19 with TRBJ2-1, with D perhaps TRBD1 or TRBD2 (5 bases each). Germline V gives CDR1 LNHDA, CDR2 SQIVND (reference sequence). The CDR3 has 12 residues. With 2 bases removed from V and 14 bases from J, the gap between germline ends came to 13 bases. CDR3 loop: CASSIRDAQKFF. The DNA of the CDR3 is TGTGCCAGTAGTATAAGGGACGCCCAGAAGTTCTTC.

In this sample, this clone turned up a few times. The chain uses TRBV7-9 and TRBJ1-2; 7 nucleotides agree with TRBD1. The CDR3 covers 15 residues. CDR1 and CDR2 (germline): SEHNR, FQNEAQ (reference sequence). Losses at the gene ends were 2 bases for V and 2 bases for J; bases not matched to a gene: 5. This chain's CDR3 is CASSLMGQRNYGYTF. CDR3 coding DNA: TGTGCCAGCAGCTTAATGGGACAGCGCAACTATGGCTACACCTTC.

As to this clone: Sequence at one end of the junction differs from germline and may be a read error. Other DNA sequences in the same sample also yield this CDR3. The V and J genes are TRBV11-2 and TRBJ1-2; TRBD1 matches 8 bases. This CDR3 has 15 amino acids. The V gene's germline CDR1 is SGHAT and CDR2 FQNNGV. CDR3 region: CASSFALQGDYGYTF. CDR3 nucleotides: TGTGCCAGCAGCTTCGCCCTACAGGGGGACTACGGCTACACCTTC.

The rearrangement links TRBV4-2 to TRBJ1-2; TRBD1 might be the D (5 bases). The CDR3 has 13 amino acids. Per germline, CDR1 LGHNA and CDR2 YNFKEQ. V gave up 0 bases and J gave up 3 bases, with 5 bases separating them. CDR3 nucleotides: TGTGCCAGCAGCCAAGACAGGGACTATGGCTACACCTTC. Protein sequence: CASSQDRDYGYTF.